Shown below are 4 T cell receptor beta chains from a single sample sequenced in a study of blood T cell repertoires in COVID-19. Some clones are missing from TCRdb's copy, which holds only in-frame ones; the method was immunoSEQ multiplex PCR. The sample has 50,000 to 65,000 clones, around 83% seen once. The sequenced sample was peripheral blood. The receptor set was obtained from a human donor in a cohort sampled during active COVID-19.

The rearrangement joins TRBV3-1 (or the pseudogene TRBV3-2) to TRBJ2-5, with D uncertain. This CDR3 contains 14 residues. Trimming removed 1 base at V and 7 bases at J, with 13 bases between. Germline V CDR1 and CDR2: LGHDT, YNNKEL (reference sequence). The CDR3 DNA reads TGTGCCAGCAGCCAAGGGGCCACCCTCGGGACCCAGTACTTC. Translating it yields CASSQGATLGTQYF.

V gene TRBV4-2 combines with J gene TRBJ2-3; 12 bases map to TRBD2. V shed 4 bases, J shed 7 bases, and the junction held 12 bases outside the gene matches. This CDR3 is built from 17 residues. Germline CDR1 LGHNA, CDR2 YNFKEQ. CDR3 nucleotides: TGTGCCAGCAGCCTTCTAGCGGGGGGGCGGATAACCCATACGCAGTATTTT. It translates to CASSLLAGGRITHTQYF.

This CDR3 reads CASSFSGFSSYNEQFF. The DNA of the CDR3 is TGTGCCAGCAGCTTTAGCGGGTTCAGCTCCTACAATGAGCAGTTCTTC. This sequence joins TRBV7-2 and TRBJ2-1; 7 nucleotides line up with TRBD2. This CDR3 comprises 16 residues. Germline loops: CDR1 SGHTA, CDR2 FQGNSA. Losses at the gene ends were 3 bases for V and 0 bases for J; bases not matched to a gene: 5.

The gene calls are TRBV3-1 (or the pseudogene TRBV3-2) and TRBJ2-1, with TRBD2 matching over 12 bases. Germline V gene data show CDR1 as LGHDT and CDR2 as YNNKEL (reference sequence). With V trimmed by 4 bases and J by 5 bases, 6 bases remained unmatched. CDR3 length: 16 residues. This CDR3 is CASSLRLAGAHNEQFF. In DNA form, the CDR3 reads TGTGCCAGCAGCCTCCGACTAGCGGGGGCCCACAATGAGCAGTTCTTC.